Presented here are 15 T cell receptor beta chains from one specimen sequenced in a study of shared clonotypes between healthy human individuals. Using immunoSEQ multiplex PCR, the repertoire was profiled, and TCRdb retains in-frame clones only, with some absent. The sample comprises 2 million or so clones, just under 95% of which are singletons, and roughly 1% rests with the top ten. Naive CD8 isolation took CD45RO-negative cells positively selected for CCR7 and excluded terminally differentiated effector memory CD45RA+ cells. Sequenced sample: naive CD8+ T cells sorted from blood. These receptors all come from a man aged 18 to 29 in good health.

In DNA form, the CDR3 reads TGCAGCGTTGAGGACAGGACAAATGAAAAACTGTTTTTT. Protein sequence: CSVEDRTNEKLFF. This rearrangement joins TRBV29-1 to TRBJ1-4; 7 bases line up with TRBD1. Germline V gene lookup returns CDR1 SQVTM and CDR2 ANQGSEA. V was pared by 3 bases and J by 5 bases, with 3 bases of the junction left unmatched. The CDR3 has 13 amino acids.

The rearrangement links TRBV30 to TRBJ1-2; maybe TRBD1 (6 bases). The CDR3 runs 13 residues. The germline V gene has CDR1 GTSNPN and CDR2 SVGIG (reference sequence). Trimming removed 8 bases at V and 3 bases at J, with 16 bases between. Written as DNA, the CDR3 is TGTGCCGTCCCAGGGGAGCTAGACTATGGCTACACCTTC. Translating gives CAVPGELDYGYTF.

A single count supports this clone. The rearrangement uses TRBV4-1 and TRBJ2-2; 8 bases fit TRBD1. CDR1 and CDR2 (germline): MGHRA, YSYEKL. J gave up 1 base and V 4 bases, and 5 bases lay outside the gene matches. The CDR3 totals 16 residues. CDR3 sequence: CASSLDRGLNTGELFF. The CDR3 DNA sequence: TGCGCCAGCAGCCTTGACAGGGGTCTGAACACCGGGGAGCTGTTTTTT.

This chain uses TRBV2 with TRBJ2-5, with D perhaps TRBD2 (6 bases). The germline gives CDR1 SNHLY, CDR2 FYNNEI. This CDR3 is built from 13 residues. The V end was cut by 5 bases, the J end by 5 bases, with 12 bases between. CDR3 region: CASSPGLRETQYF. The CDR3 bases are TGTGCCAGCAGTCCGGGACTGCGGGAGACCCAGTACTTC.

This sequence joins TRBV19 and TRBJ2-7, with 10 bases aligning to TRBD2. Germline V lookup: CDR1 LNHDA, CDR2 SQIVND (reference sequence). After removal of 1 base from V and 6 bases from J, the junction contained 6 bases not matched to a gene. CDR3 size: 15 residues. The DNA for the CDR3 is TGTGCCAGTAGTATAGGGAGCGGGAGGGCCATCGAGCAGTACTTC. Encoded protein: CASSIGSGRAIEQYF.

As regards this clone: Other DNA variants within this sample encode the same CDR3. CDR3 protein: CASSSPTGGNIQYF. CDR3 nucleotides: TGTGCCAGCAGCTCGCCGACAGGGGGAAACATTCAGTACTTC. The V gene is TRBV11-2, the J gene TRBJ2-4; TRBD1 aligns across 9 bases. The germline gives CDR1 SGHAT, CDR2 FQNNGV. There are 14 residues in the CDR3. V lost 4 bases to trimming and J lost 6 bases; unmatched junction nucleotides: 4.

V is TRBV27 and J is TRBJ2-7, with a possible D match to TRBD2 (6 bases). CDR3 length equals 14 residues. The V end lost 3 bases, the J end lost 4 bases, and 13 bases lay between the germline ends. CDR1 and CDR2 (germline): MNHEY, SMNVEV (reference sequence). Written as DNA, the CDR3 is TGTGCCAGCAGTTTCAAGATGGAGGGTTACGAGCAGTACTTC. Protein sequence: CASSFKMEGYEQYF.

A note on this clone: The same CDR3 also results from other DNA sequences found in this sample. V usage is TRBV4-1 and J usage is TRBJ1-1; no clear D. CDR1 is MGHRA, CDR2 YSYEKL, per germline. Between the trimmed V and J ends, which lost 0 bases and 1 base, there was a span of 6 bases. This CDR3 comprises 14 residues. The chain's CDR3 is CASSQEGGNTEAFF. The DNA of the CDR3 is TGCGCCAGCAGCCAAGAGGGAGGGAACACTGAAGCTTTCTTT.

The rearrangement uses TRBV27 and TRBJ1-3; D is uncertain. The CDR3 contains 15 residues. The V end lost 5 bases, the J end lost 0 bases, and 11 bases lay between the germline ends. Germline values: CDR1 MNHEY, CDR2 SMNVEV (reference sequence). The CDR3 region has the DNA TGTGCCAGCAGTCAAGACCGTGACTCTGGAAACACCATATATTTT. This encodes CASSQDRDSGNTIYF.

The chain combines TRBV11-2 with TRBJ2-1; D not resolved. Between the trimmed V and J ends, which lost 1 base and 0 bases, there was a span of 13 bases. Germline V lookup: CDR1 SGHAT, CDR2 FQNNGV. This CDR3 comprises 17 residues. DNA of the CDR3: TGTGCCAGCAGCTTAGTGGGTCCGGCCTCCTCCTACAATGAGCAGTTCTTC. Its translation: CASSLVGPASSYNEQFF.

This chain connects TRBV4-1 to TRBJ1-4, with 11 bases matching TRBD1. The germline V gene has CDR1 MGHRA and CDR2 YSYEKL. J was trimmed by 8 bases and V by 1 base; bases with no gene match: 6. This CDR3 has 16 residues. The CDR3 loop reads CASSQAPGTGGEKLFF. Written as DNA, the CDR3 is TGCGCCAGCAGCCAAGCCCCCGGGACAGGGGGGGAAAAACTGTTTTTT.

With regard to this clone: The same CDR3 also results from other DNA sequences found in this sample. The genes are TRBV4-1 and TRBJ2-7; TRBD2 is a possible D gene (5 bases). V was trimmed by 1 base and J by 1 base, leaving 8 bases between them. The CDR3 is made up of 14 amino acids. CDR1 MGHRA and CDR2 YSYEKL come from the germline V gene. The CDR3 sequence is CASSQAPGSYEQYF. The CDR3 DNA reads as TGCGCCAGCAGCCAAGCCCCGGGGTCCTACGAGCAGTACTTC.

This sequence joins TRBV5-1 and TRBJ2-1, with 9 bases lining up with TRBD2. There are 19 residues in the CDR3. Germline loops: CDR1 SGHRS, CDR2 YFSETQ. V trimming: 2 bases; J trimming: 8 bases; junction bases outside the gene matches: 20. The CDR3 DNA follows: TGCGCCAGCAGCTTCCGCCTTGTAGCGGGAGTAATCGGGGTAGATGAGCAGTTCTTC. Encoded protein: CASSFRLVAGVIGVDEQFF.

The chain employs TRBV27 and TRBJ2-7, with no clear D. Trimming left V 0 bases short and J 2 bases short, with 14 bases between. Germline V gene lookup returns CDR1 MNHEY and CDR2 SMNVEV (reference sequence). CDR3 length equals 16 residues. This chain's CDR3 is CASSLSGKGSPYEQYF. The CDR3 DNA sequence: TGTGCCAGCAGTTTATCGGGGAAGGGATCCCCCTACGAGCAGTACTTC.

The V and J genes are TRBV10-2 and TRBJ2-1, with no clear D. The germline V gene has CDR1 WSHSY and CDR2 SAAADI. The CDR3 extends over 14 amino acids. With 0 bases removed from V and 5 bases from J, the gap between germline ends came to 8 bases. The CDR3 DNA follows: TGCGCCAGCAGTGAGTCGTCCTGGAACAATGAGCAGTTCTTC. This translates into CASSESSWNNEQFF.